These 17 T cell receptor beta chains were sequenced from one sample in a study of regulatory T cells in long-lasting Graves disease. Time point: newly diagnosed GD, antithyroid drugs for less than 3 months. Isolated PBMC RNA provided the starting material for the TCR library. Through Arm-PCR of CDR3 regions and iRepertoire HTBI primers, TCR beta libraries were built. TCRdb re-called the multiplex PCR reads with MiXCR, one entry per CDR3 protein. The sample lists around 400,000 distinct CDR3 sequences; roughly 16% were seen once. The sample here was peripheral blood mononuclear cells (PBMCs), taken at new diagnosis, from a patient treated with antithyroid drugs. The receptors shown here come from a female donor with Graves disease.

This clonotype was seen ten or more times. V is TRBV28 and J is TRBJ2-7; D unresolved. The CDR3 runs to 14 residues. Germline V gene sequence: CDR1 MDHEN, CDR2 SYDVKM. V lost 0 bases to trimming and J lost 3 bases, with 9 bases between them. The chain's CDR3 is CASSLWYRIYEQYF. The CDR3 region has the DNA TGTGCCAGCAGTTTATGGTACAGAATCTACGAGCAGTACTTC.

This chain connects TRBV12-3 or TRBV12-4 to TRBJ2-5; a possible D gene is TRBD2 (7 bases). The CDR3 is made up of 15 amino acids. V was trimmed by 9 bases and J by 4 bases, leaving 21 bases between them. CDR3 DNA sequence: TGTGCCAGTACAAAGGGGGGGGAGATCGGAGAGACCCAGTACTTC. Its protein is CASTKGGEIGETQYF.

This clonotype was seen at least ten times. This sequence joins TRBV30 and TRBJ1-2, with D unresolved. CDR1 is GTSNPN and CDR2 is SVGIG in the germline V gene (reference sequence). The V end lost 2 bases, the J end lost 4 bases, and 8 bases lay between the germline ends. This CDR3 is 12 amino acids long. The CDR3 here is CAWSTGVYGYTF. CDR3 coding DNA: TGTGCCTGGAGTACGGGAGTCTATGGCTACACCTTC.

The sample holds many counts of this clonotype. The V gene is TRBV20-1, the J gene TRBJ2-3; D possibly matches TRBD1 or TRBD2 (6 bases each). CDR1 is DFQATT and CDR2 is SNEGSKA in the germline V gene (reference sequence). The length of the CDR3 is 14 residues. Trimming removed 3 bases at V and 4 bases at J, with 14 bases between. As DNA, the CDR3 is TGCAGTGCTAGTGAACGGGGGCTGGCAGATACGCAGTATTTT. As protein: CSASERGLADTQYF.

V gene TRBV11-2 combines with J gene TRBJ2-5; 9 bases match TRBD1. Losses at the gene ends were 5 bases for V and 4 bases for J; bases not matched to a gene: 11. Per the germline V gene, CDR1 is SGHAT and CDR2 is FQNNGV. The CDR3 is 16 amino acids. This CDR3 reads CASSQTNRGQGETQYF. The CDR3 nucleotides are TGTGCCAGCAGCCAGACCAACAGGGGGCAAGGAGAGACCCAGTACTTC. Complete variable domain (other parts from reference TRBV11-2 and TRBJ2-5): EAGVAQSPRYKIIEKRQSVAFWCNPISGHATLYWYQQILGQGPKLLIQFQNNGVVDDSQLPKDRFSAERLKGVDSTLKIQPAKLEDSAVYLCASSQTNRGQGETQYFGPGTRLLVL.

Ten or more counts support this clonotype. The rearrangement uses TRBV7-6 and TRBJ1-1; D not certain. Germline CDR1 SGHVS, CDR2 FNYEAQ. V lost 5 bases and J lost 3, with 25 bases in between. The CDR3 loop spans 18 amino acids. CDR3: CASSGRWQTDLVDTEAFF. The CDR3 DNA sequence: TGTGCCAGCAGCGGACGCTGGCAGACCGACCTTGTTGACACTGAAGCTTTCTTT.

This clonotype has at least ten counts. The chain uses TRBV5-6 and TRBJ2-3; D unclear. With 1 base removed from V and 5 bases from J, the gap between germline ends came to 8 bases. CDR1 and CDR2 from the germline V gene are SGHDT and YYEEEE. The CDR3 extends over 13 amino acids. CDR3 coding DNA: TGTGCCAGCAGCTTGCGAGTCCAAGATACGCAGTATTTT. This codes for CASSLRVQDTQYF.

This clonotype appeared a few times. V and J are TRBV15 and TRBJ2-5, with D perhaps TRBD2 (6 bases). The CDR3 has 20 residues. The V and J ends lost 5 bases and 4 bases respectively, with 32 bases between them. Germline CDR1 reads LNHNV; CDR2 reads YYDKDF (reference sequence). The CDR3 is CATSPSGGKGTFSRGETQYF. The CDR3 DNA follows: TGTGCCACCAGCCCGTCAGGAGGGAAAGGGACCTTCTCGAGGGGAGAGACCCAGTACTTC.

The CDR3 is CASGTSGDYEQYF. The CDR3 coding sequence is TGTGCCAGCGGGACTAGCGGGGACTACGAGCAGTACTTC. The rearrangement joins TRBV6-1 to TRBJ2-7; 13 positions match TRBD2. V lost 8 bases and J lost 3; bases outside the gene matches: 1. Germline assignment: CDR1 MNHNS and CDR2 SASEGT. The CDR3 is made up of 13 amino acids.

This clonotype was detected ten times or more. The chain joins TRBV2 to TRBJ2-6; no clear D gene. The length of the CDR3 is 14 residues. Germline V gene sequence: CDR1 SNHLY, CDR2 FYNNEI. With 6 bases removed from V and 0 bases from J, the gap between germline ends came to 6 bases. The CDR3 nucleotides are TGTGCCAGCAGAAAGGGCTCTGGGGCCAACGTCCTGACTTTC. It specifies CASRKGSGANVLTF.

The chain links TRBV10-3 to TRBJ2-5; D might be TRBD1 (5 bases). Trimming left V 5 bases short and J 2 bases short, with 15 bases between. Germline values: CDR1 ENHRY, CDR2 SYGVKD. This CDR3 has 15 amino acids. The CDR3 nucleotides are TGTGCCATCAGTAGTGGTCAGACAGCGCAAGAGACCCAGTACTTC. Its protein is CAISSGQTAQETQYF.

This clonotype has ten or more counts. The chain uses TRBV30 and TRBJ1-6; possibly TRBD1 for D (6 bases). The V end lost 1 base, the J end lost 7 bases, and 14 bases lay between the germline ends. The germline V gene has CDR1 GTSNPN and CDR2 SVGIG (reference sequence). The CDR3 consists of 15 residues. In nucleotides, the CDR3 is TGTGCCTGGAGTGGAGGGAGGGGGTGGAATTCACCCCTCCACTTT. Encoded protein: CAWSGGRGWNSPLHF.

In this sample, this clonotype turned up a few times. In DNA, the CDR3 is TGTGCCAGCAGCCCCATTGGGGACGTCCCAAACTATGGCTACACCTTC. Its protein product is CASSPIGDVPNYGYTF. This rearrangement joins TRBV5-4 to TRBJ1-2; perhaps TRBD1 as D (5 bases). CDR1 is SGHNT and CDR2 is YYREEE in the germline V gene (reference sequence). V lost 4 bases, J lost 2 bases, and 18 bases lay in between. The CDR3 has 16 amino acids.

This clonotype occurred many times. The rearrangement links TRBV28 to TRBJ2-1; D tentatively fits TRBD1 or TRBD2 (5 bases each). Germline-derived CDR1 and CDR2 are MDHEN and SYDVKM. The CDR3 runs to 14 residues. With 7 bases removed from V and 6 bases from J, the gap between germline ends came to 16 bases. The CDR3 is CASTGTLGPNEQFF. The CDR3 coding sequence is TGTGCCAGCACCGGGACCCTTGGTCCCAATGAGCAGTTCTTC.

The sample holds many counts of this clonotype. The chain has TRBV27 and TRBJ1-6; tentatively, D is TRBD1 (6 bases). V lost 2 bases and J lost 7, with 9 bases in between. Germline V gene lookup returns CDR1 MNHEY and CDR2 SMNVEV (reference sequence). The length of the CDR3 is 14 residues. CDR3 DNA: TGTGCCAGCAGTTTACGACAGGAGAATTCACCCCTCCACTTT. It specifies CASSLRQENSPLHF.

This clonotype has ten or more counts. This rearrangement joins TRBV29-1 to TRBJ1-1; D unresolved. V shed 4 bases and J shed 1 base, with 16 bases lying between them. CDR3 size: 15 residues. Germline V gene sequence: CDR1 SQVTM, CDR2 ANQGSEA. CDR3 coding DNA: TGCAGCGTTGGGGTTTTTGCGGGGTGGAACACTGAAGCTTTCTTT. Amino acid sequence: CSVGVFAGWNTEAFF.

This chain connects TRBV7-2 to TRBJ2-1; 15 bases agree with TRBD2. V lost 5 bases to trimming and J lost 7 bases; unmatched junction nucleotides: 9. The germline CDR1 and CDR2 sequences are SGHTA and FQGNSA. CDR3 size: 17 residues. The CDR3 bases are TGTGCCAGCAGCCTCCGGACTAGCGGGAGGGCCGGTAATGAGCAGTTCTTC. Its translation: CASSLRTSGRAGNEQFF.